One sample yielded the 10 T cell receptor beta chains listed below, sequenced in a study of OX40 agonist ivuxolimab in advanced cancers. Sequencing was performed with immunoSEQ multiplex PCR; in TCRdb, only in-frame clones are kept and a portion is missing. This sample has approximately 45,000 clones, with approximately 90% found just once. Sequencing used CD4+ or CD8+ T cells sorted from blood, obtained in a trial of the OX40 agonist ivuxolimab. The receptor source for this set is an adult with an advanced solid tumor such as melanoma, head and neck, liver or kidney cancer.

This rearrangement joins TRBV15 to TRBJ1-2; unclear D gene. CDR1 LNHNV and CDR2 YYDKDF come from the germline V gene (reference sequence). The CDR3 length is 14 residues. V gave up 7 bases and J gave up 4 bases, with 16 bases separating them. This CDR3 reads CATKQDPLPYGYTF. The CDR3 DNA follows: TGTGCCACCAAGCAGGACCCGCTCCCCTATGGCTACACCTTC.

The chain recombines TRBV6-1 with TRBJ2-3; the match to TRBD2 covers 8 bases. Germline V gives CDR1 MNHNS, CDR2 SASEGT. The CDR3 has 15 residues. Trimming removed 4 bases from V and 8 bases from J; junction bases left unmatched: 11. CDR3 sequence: CASSVGAGVGGTQYF. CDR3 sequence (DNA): TGTGCCAGCAGTGTCGGAGCGGGGGTTGGGGGTACGCAGTATTTT.

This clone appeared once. CDR3 loop: CASSQDPGGQGYNEQFF. The CDR3 region has the DNA TGCGCCAGCAGCCAAGACCCGGGAGGGCAAGGCTACAATGAGCAGTTCTTC. V is TRBV4-1 and J is TRBJ2-1, with 8 nucleotides matching TRBD2. J was trimmed by 3 bases and V by 0 bases; bases with no gene match: 7. This CDR3 spans 17 amino acids. Germline values: CDR1 MGHRA, CDR2 YSYEKL.

CDR3 sequence: CASSAGQGVNFAEAFF. Written as DNA, the CDR3 is TGTGCCAGCTCAGCTGGACAGGGGGTAAATTTCGCTGAAGCTTTCTTT. The chain uses TRBV18 and TRBJ1-1; 10 bases line up with TRBD1. CDR1 is KGHSH, CDR2 LQKENI, per germline. This CDR3 contains 16 residues. V dropped 5 bases and J dropped 6; count of bases not matched to a gene: 12. Variable domain in full (rest from reference TRBV18 and TRBJ1-1): NAGVMQNPRHLVRRRGQEARLRCSPMKGHSHVYWYRQLPEEGLKFMVYLQKENIIDESGMPKERFSAEFPKEGPSILRIQQVVRGDSAAYFCASSAGQGVNFAEAFFGQGTRLTVV.

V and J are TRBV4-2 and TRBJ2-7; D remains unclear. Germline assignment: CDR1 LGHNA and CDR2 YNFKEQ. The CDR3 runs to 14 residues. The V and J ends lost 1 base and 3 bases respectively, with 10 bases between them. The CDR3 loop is CASSQVEGHYEQYF. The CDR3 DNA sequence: TGTGCCAGCAGCCAAGTCGAAGGCCACTACGAGCAGTACTTC.

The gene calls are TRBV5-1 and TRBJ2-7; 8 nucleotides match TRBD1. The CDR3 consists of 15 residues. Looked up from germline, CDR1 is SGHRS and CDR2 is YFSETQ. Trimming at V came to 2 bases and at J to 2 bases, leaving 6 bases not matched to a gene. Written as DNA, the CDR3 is TGCGCCAGCAGCTTAACCGGGACAGGAGCCTACGAGCAGTACTTC. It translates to CASSLTGTGAYEQYF.

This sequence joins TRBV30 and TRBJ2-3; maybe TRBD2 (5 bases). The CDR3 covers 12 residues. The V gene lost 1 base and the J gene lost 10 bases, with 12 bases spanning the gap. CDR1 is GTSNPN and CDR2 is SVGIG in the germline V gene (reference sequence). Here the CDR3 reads CAWSEILEAQYF. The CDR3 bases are TGTGCCTGGAGTGAGATTTTGGAGGCGCAGTATTTT.

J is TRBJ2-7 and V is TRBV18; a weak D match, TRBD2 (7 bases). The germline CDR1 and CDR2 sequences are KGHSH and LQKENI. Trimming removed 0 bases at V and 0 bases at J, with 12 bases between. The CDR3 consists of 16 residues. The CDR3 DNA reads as TGTGCCAGCTCACCACCGGGGAGGGGGGCCTCCTACGAGCAGTACTTC. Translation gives CASSPPGRGASYEQYF. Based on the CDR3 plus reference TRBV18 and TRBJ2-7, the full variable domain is NAGVMQNPRHLVRRRGQEARLRCSPMKGHSHVYWYRQLPEEGLKFMVYLQKENIIDESGMPKERFSAEFPKEGPSILRIQQVVRGDSAAYFCASSPPGRGASYEQYFGPGTRLTVT.

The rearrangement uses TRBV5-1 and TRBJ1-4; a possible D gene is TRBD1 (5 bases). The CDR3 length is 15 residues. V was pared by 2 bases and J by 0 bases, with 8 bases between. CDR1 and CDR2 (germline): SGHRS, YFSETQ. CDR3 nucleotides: TGCGCCAGCAGCTTAGGACACGCAACTAATGAAAAACTGTTTTTT. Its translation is CASSLGHATNEKLFF.

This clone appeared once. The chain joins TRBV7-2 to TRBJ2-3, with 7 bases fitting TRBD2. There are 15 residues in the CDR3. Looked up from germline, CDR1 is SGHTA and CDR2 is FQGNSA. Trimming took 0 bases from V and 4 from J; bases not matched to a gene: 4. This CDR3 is CASSLALGGADTQYF. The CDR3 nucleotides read TGTGCCAGCAGCTTAGCGCTGGGGGGGGCAGATACGCAGTATTTT.